This TCR beta chain is drawn from a study of a mutant IDH1 vaccine in newly diagnosed glioma. This sample's time point: baseline, week 1 (first vaccination visit). Specified treatment: pre-vaccination baseline after standard-of-care therapy. Libraries were prepared by immunoSEQ multiplex PCR; TCRdb keeps only in-frame clonotypes and omits some of them. The table lists under 75,000 clones, more than 85% of them singletons, with 2.6% in the top ten. The germline gives CDR1 LGHNA, CDR2 YNFKEQ. Trimming pared 1 base from V and 1 base from J, leaving 13 bases between. The CDR3 covers 16 residues. The source is a man aged 45 to 65 with glioma. The chain links TRBV4-2 to TRBJ2-5; D perhaps matches TRBD2 (5 bases). Sequencing was performed on PBMCs, taken from a glioma patient treated with radiotherapy, temozolomide or both. The CDR3 region has the DNA TGTGCCAGCAGCCAAGCTGTAGGAGCGGTCCAAGAGACCCAGTACTTC. This translates into CASSQAVGAVQETQYF.